This T cell receptor (beta chain) emerged from a study of blood T cell repertoires in COVID-19. Sequencing used immunoSEQ multiplex PCR; TCRdb keeps in-frame clones, though not all of them. The sample contains some 380,000 clones, 81% of which appear only once. The germline V and J ends were trimmed by 1 base and 8 bases, with 8 bases remaining between them. The CDR3 has 12 residues. Germline assignment: CDR1 SGHVS and CDR2 FQNEAQ. The V and J genes are TRBV7-8 and TRBJ1-2, with D perhaps matching TRBD1 (5 bases). The receptor's source is a human donor with acute or convalescent COVID-19. The donor label of this sample is uncertain. The sequenced sample was peripheral blood. In DNA form, the CDR3 reads TGTGCCAGCAGCTTAGAGGGGATCGGCTACACCTTC. This sequence encodes CASSLEGIGYTF.